The rows below give T cell receptor beta chains drawn from one sample of a study of T cell responses to AZD1222 COVID-19 vaccine. Assay used: immunoSEQ multiplex PCR; TCRdb lists only in-frame clones, some missing. Of around 150,000 clones listed, about 92% are singletons. The sequences come from peripheral blood, collected 28 days after the second AZD1222 dose. These receptors were collected from an adult who received the AZD1222 COVID-19 vaccine. Each CDR3 is given with its conserved first and last residue. D genes are given only for firm matches. Size is stated for part of the rows, as once, few or many counts, or as a class when the clone is expanded.

j_call	clone_size	d_call	v_call	cdr3_aa	cdr3_nt
TRBJ2-7	-	-	TRBV24-1	CATSDFTEHGYEQYF	TGTGCCACCAGTGATTTTACGGAGCACGGCTACGAGCAGTACTTC
TRBJ1-1	-	-	TRBV6-5	CASSTGPRGTEAFF	TGTGCCAGCAGTACAGGGCCCCGGGGCACTGAAGCTTTCTTT
TRBJ2-2	-	TRBD1	TRBV28	CASSSTGANTGELFF	TGTGCCAGCAGCTCGACAGGGGCGAACACCGGGGAGCTGTTTTTT
TRBJ1-2	-	TRBD1	TRBV7-9	CASSLETGGGYTF	TGTGCCAGCAGCTTAGAGACAGGGGGTGGCTACACCTTC
TRBJ2-1	-	-	TRBV3-1/TRBV3-2	CASSGRDGHYNEQFF	TGTGCCAGCAGCGGCCGGGACGGACACTACAATGAGCAGTTCTTC
TRBJ2-7	-	TRBD1	TRBV18	CASSPLRQGLRGSYEQYF	TGTGCCAGCTCACCATTGCGACAGGGGCTAAGAGGCTCCTACGAGCAGTACTTC
TRBJ2-5	-	-	TRBV7-2	CASRGSGLGETQYF	TGTGCCAGCAGGGGGAGTGGATTGGGGGAGACCCAGTACTTC
TRBJ2-7	-	-	TRBV5-1	CASSGTDGGEQYF	TGCGCCAGCAGCGGAACGGACGGGGGCGAGCAGTACTTC
TRBJ2-7	-	-	TRBV7-8	CASSLVAGAREQYF	TGTGCCAGCAGCCTCGTCGCAGGAGCCAGGGAGCAGTACTTC
TRBJ2-2	-	-	TRBV3-1/TRBV3-2	CASSPRWGANTGELFF	TGTGCCAGCAGCCCTCGGTGGGGGGCGAACACCGGGGAGCTGTTTTTT
TRBJ1-2	-	TRBD1	TRBV12-3/TRBV12-4	CASSLLAGQGVTF	TGTGCCAGCAGCCTACTCGCGGGACAGGGAGTTACCTTC
TRBJ2-7	once	-	TRBV11-3	CASSRSGRMSEQYF	TGTGCCAGCAGCCGTAGCGGTCGGATGTCCGAGCAGTACTTC
TRBJ1-2	-	-	TRBV11-2	CASSFGPRYRVGGYTF	TGTGCCAGCAGCTTCGGGCCGAGATACAGGGTAGGCGGCTACACCTTC
TRBJ1-6	-	-	TRBV30	CAWSVIEQYNSPLHF	TGTGCCTGGAGTGTAATTGAACAGTATAATTCACCCCTCCACTTT
TRBJ1-2	-	-	TRBV14	CASSQEGRDIGYTF	TGTGCCAGCAGCCAAGAGGGGAGGGATATCGGCTACACCTTC
TRBJ2-7	-	-	TRBV11-2	CASSSSREQYF	TGTGCCAGCAGCTCGTCCCGCGAGCAGTACTTC
TRBJ2-5	-	TRBD1	TRBV28	CASSLDRGGQETQYF	TGTGCCAGCAGTTTAGACAGGGGCGGCCAAGAGACCCAGTACTTC
TRBJ1-2	once	TRBD1	TRBV18	CASSPQGQGMGGYTF	TGTGCCAGCTCACCCCAGGGACAGGGAATGGGTGGCTACACCTTC
TRBJ2-7	-	-	TRBV19	CASSVQDSYEQYF	TGTGCCAGTAGTGTACAGGATTCCTACGAGCAGTACTTC
TRBJ2-7	-	-	TRBV5-1	CASSLSPTSVVYEQYF	TGCGCCAGCAGCTTGTCCCCGACTAGTGTGGTCTACGAGCAGTACTTC
TRBJ1-6	-	-	TRBV2	CASSLTEKNSPLHF	TGTGCCAGCAGTCTGACAGAGAAGAATTCACCCCTCCACTTT
TRBJ1-2	-	-	TRBV7-9	CASSVISDNYGYTF	TGTGCCAGCAGTGTCATCTCGGATAACTATGGCTACACCTTC
TRBJ2-2	-	TRBD1	TRBV2	CASSLNRGYTGELFF	TGTGCCAGCAGTCTGAACAGGGGTTACACCGGGGAGCTGTTTTTT
TRBJ2-1	-	-	TRBV7-9	CASSPNTGNEQFF	TGTGCCAGCAGCCCGAACACGGGCAATGAGCAGTTCTTC
TRBJ1-1	-	TRBD1	TRBV9	CASSGNRGLAEAFF	TGTGCCAGCAGCGGAAACAGGGGGCTAGCTGAAGCTTTCTTT
TRBJ1-1	-	-	TRBV6-5	CASSYSDRSMNTEAFF	TGTGCCAGCAGTTACTCGGACAGATCCATGAACACTGAAGCTTTCTTT
TRBJ2-3	-	TRBD1	TRBV19	CAASVGQAPADTQYF	TGTGCCGCTTCCGTCGGACAGGCCCCCGCAGATACGCAGTATTTT
TRBJ1-5	-	-	TRBV6-1	CASSDNSNQPQHF	TGTGCCAGCAGTGACAATAGCAATCAGCCCCAGCATTTT
TRBJ1-1	once	-	TRBV7-9	CASSIWTVNTEAFF	TGTGCCAGCAGCATCTGGACAGTCAACACTGAAGCTTTCTTT
TRBJ1-2	-	-	TRBV7-3	CASSLMLYRVTSANYGYTF	TGTGCCAGCAGCTTAATGTTGTACAGGGTAACGTCTGCTAACTATGGCTACACCTTC
TRBJ1-4	-	TRBD1	TRBV27	CASSSGTGVNEKLFF	TGTGCCAGCAGTTCCGGGACAGGGGTGAATGAAAAACTGTTTTTT
TRBJ2-1	-	-	TRBV10-3	CAIRGEYNEQFF	TGTGCCATCAGAGGGGAATACAATGAGCAGTTCTTC
TRBJ2-1	-	-	TRBV7-9	CASSLGLYNEQFF	TGTGCCAGCAGCTTAGGACTATACAATGAGCAGTTCTTC
TRBJ1-2	-	-	TRBV7-9	CASSLVSNSANYGYTF	TGTGCCAGCAGCTTGGTTTCTAATTCGGCGAACTATGGCTACACCTTC
TRBJ2-7	-	-	TRBV27	CASSLDGTYEQYF	TGTGCCAGCAGTTTAGACGGAACCTACGAGCAGTACTTC
TRBJ1-1	-	-	TRBV30	CAWGGAGTEAFF	TGTGCCTGGGGGGGCGCGGGCACTGAAGCTTTCTTT
TRBJ1-5	-	TRBD1	TRBV10-3	CAISEGTGVNQPQHF	TGTGCCATCAGTGAAGGGACAGGTGTTAATCAGCCCCAGCATTTT
TRBJ2-2	-	-	TRBV7-8	CASSPGNTGELFF	TGTGCCAGCAGCCCCGGCAACACCGGGGAGCTGTTTTTT
TRBJ2-7	-	-	TRBV7-9	CASSPSSYEQYF	TGTGCCAGCAGCCCAAGCTCCTACGAGCAGTACTTC
TRBJ1-1	-	-	TRBV6-1	CASSEGWGMNTEAFF	TGTGCCAGCAGTGAGGGATGGGGGATGAACACTGAAGCTTTCTTT
TRBJ2-6	-	TRBD2	TRBV2	CASSEFSGGRSGANVLTF	TGTGCCAGCAGTGAATTTAGCGGGGGCCGCTCTGGGGCCAACGTCCTGACTTTC
TRBJ2-7	-	-	TRBV21-1	CASSKGQGVCEQYF	TGTGCCAGCAGCAAAGGACAGGGGGTATGCGAGCAGTACTTC
TRBJ2-2	-	-	TRBV24-1	CATSQVQGVTGELFF	TGTGCCACCAGTCAAGTACAGGGCGTCACCGGGGAGCTGTTTTTT
TRBJ2-3	few	TRBD2	TRBV7-9	CASSLVVAGDTRTDTQYF	TGTGCCAGCAGCTTAGTAGTAGCGGGCGATACCCGCACAGATACGCAGTATTTT
TRBJ1-6	-	-	TRBV10-3	CAISEPTGHGVSPLHF	TGTGCCATCAGTGAGCCTACAGGCCACGGAGTTTCACCCCTCCACTTT
TRBJ1-5	-	-	TRBV6-2/TRBV6-3	CASSYSRVQPQHF	TGTGCCAGCAGTTACTCTCGGGTTCAGCCCCAGCATTTT
TRBJ2-7	-	TRBD2	TRBV28	CASSLSTGTSWSYEQYF	TGTGCCAGCAGTTTAAGTACCGGGACTAGTTGGTCCTACGAGCAGTACTTC
TRBJ1-6	-	TRBD1	TRBV25-1	CASSEYRTGNSPLHF	TGTGCCAGCAGTGAATACAGGACAGGGAATTCACCCCTCCACTTT
TRBJ2-7	-	-	TRBV21-1	CASRLRDRPTYEQYF	TGTGCCAGCAGACTTCGGGACAGACCTACCTACGAGCAGTACTTC
TRBJ2-1	-	TRBD2	TRBV7-9	CASSPLGLAGHNEQFF	TGTGCCAGCAGCCCGCTGGGACTAGCGGGCCACAATGAGCAGTTCTTC